A selection of T cell receptor beta chains follows, all from one sample in a study of T cell repertoires in cytomegalovirus infection. TCRdb re-called the reads through MiXCR, storing one row per CDR3 protein. The sample includes around 280,000 distinct CDR3 sequences, roughly a tenth seen only once; the top ten take less than 3%. Sequenced sample: PBMCs. These receptors came from a human donor in good health (CMV status not recorded). Some clones in this sample may be carry-over from other donors' samples. Each CDR3 is given with its conserved first and last residue. The D gene is left open where the match is weak. Expanded clones are given a class, and other clones once, few, many or no size at all.

>TRBJ2-2|.|many|TRBV28
TGTGCCAGCAGTTTAAGGGCGGGGCGCGGGGAGCTGTTTTTT
CASSLRAGRGELFF
>TRBJ2-1|TRBD2|.|TRBV2
TGTGCCAGCAGATCGACTAGCGGGGGAGGGAATGAGCAGTTCTTC
CASRSTSGGGNEQFF
>TRBJ2-3|.|many|TRBV7-8
TGTGCCAGCAGCTGGTGGGGGGGCCGGAGCACAGATACGCAGTATTTT
CASSWWGGRSTDTQYF
>TRBJ2-3|.|.|TRBV20-1
TGCAGTGCCCGCAACGAGGGTACGCAGTATTTT
CSARNEGTQYF
>TRBJ1-2|.|.|TRBV29-1
TGCAGCGTAGACACAGGTTCGACCTTC
CSVDTGSTF
>TRBJ1-4|TRBD1|many|TRBV6-1
TGTGCCAGCAGTGATGTGACAGGGGGATCCTTTGAGAATGAAAAACTGTTTTTT
CASSDVTGGSFENEKLFF
>TRBJ1-3|.|many|TRBV5-1
TGCGCCAGCAGCTTTAATGAGGGTTCCTACTCTGGAAACACCATATATTTT
CASSFNEGSYSGNTIYF
>TRBJ1-2|.|many|TRBV29-1
TGCAGCGTTGAAGTGCCCCAGCCCTATGGCTACACCTTC
CSVEVPQPYGYTF
>TRBJ1-1|.|many|TRBV29-1
TGCAGCGTTAAGGACACTGAAGCTTTCTTT
CSVKDTEAFF
>TRBJ2-3|.|many|TRBV28
TGTGCCAGCAGTTACCTGAGTGGGCTCGGAGATACGCAGTATTTT
CASSYLSGLGDTQYF
>TRBJ1-4|.|.|TRBV12-3/TRBV12-4
TGTGCCAGCAGTTTCACGGCAACTAATGAAAAACTGTTTTTT
CASSFTATNEKLFF
>TRBJ2-5|.|few|TRBV2
TGTGCCGAAGGGGGAGCGGCGGAGACCCAGTACTTC
CAEGGAAETQYF
>TRBJ2-1|.|few|TRBV19
TGTGCCAGTGCCCGGGACAGGGGGCTAGCGGGGGGCCGTAATGAGCAGTTCTTC
CASARDRGLAGGRNEQFF
>TRBJ2-1|.|many|TRBV20-1
TGCAGTGCTAGAGGAACCGGGGTGGGCAGCTACAATGAGCAGTTCTTC
CSARGTGVGSYNEQFF
>TRBJ2-1|TRBD2|many|TRBV12-3/TRBV12-4
TGTGCCAGCAGTTTAAAAATAGCGGGGGACAATGAGCAGTTCTTC
CASSLKIAGDNEQFF
>TRBJ1-1|.|once|TRBV20-1
TGCAGTGCCGCGAAGCGGGTCAACATGGGGGAGAACACTGAAGCTTTCTTT
CSAAKRVNMGENTEAFF
>TRBJ2-5|.|many|TRBV20-1
TGCAGTGCAAGGAGTAGCGGAGTCCAAGAGACCCAGTACTTC
CSARSSGVQETQYF
>TRBJ1-4|.|many|TRBV12-3/TRBV12-4
TGTGCCAGCAGCCGACAAGGCCAGCTCGTAAAACTGTTTTTT
CASSRQGQLVKLFF
>TRBJ2-3|TRBD2|many|TRBV5-1
TGCGCCAGCAGCTTGGATCTCGCGGGGGGGCGTCCCACAGATACGCAGTATTTT
CASSLDLAGGRPTDTQYF
>TRBJ2-2|TRBD2|few|TRBV6-6
TGTGCCACAAAAGGGAGGGAAAACACCGGGGAGCTGTTTTTT
CATKGRENTGELFF
>TRBJ2-7|.|many|TRBV20-1
TGCAGTGCCTCCGGGACGGCAGAATCCTACGAGCAGTACTTC
CSASGTAESYEQYF
>TRBJ2-7|TRBD1|.|TRBV10-3
TGTGCCATCAGCGGGACAGCCTCCTACGAGCAGTACTTC
CAISGTASYEQYF
>TRBJ1-1|.|.|TRBV20-1
TGCAGTGCTAGTCGGGACGCTAACACTGAAGCTTTCTTT
CSASRDANTEAFF
>TRBJ2-2|.|many|TRBV7-6
TGTGCCAGCAGCTTAGGGCAGAACACCGGGGAGCTGTTTTTT
CASSLGQNTGELFF
>TRBJ1-5|.|many|TRBV28
TGTGCCAGCAGTTTGGGGGGGGCCAATCAGCCCCAGCATTTT
CASSLGGANQPQHF
>TRBJ1-2|.|.|TRBV10-3
TGTGCCTTCAGTGAGTCAACGGGGCGCAGGGATGGCTACACCTTC
CAFSESTGRRDGYTF
>TRBJ2-3|.|many|TRBV7-3
TGTGCCAGCACCCTCGGGGCAGATACGCAGTATTTT
CASTLGADTQYF
>TRBJ2-5|.|many|TRBV7-6
TGTGCCAGCAGCTTATACGCAGGGAAAGAGACCCAGTACTTC
CASSLYAGKETQYF
>TRBJ2-5|TRBD2|.|TRBV12-3/TRBV12-4
TGTGCCAGCAGAACTAGCGGGGTTGAAGAGACCCAGTACTTC
CASRTSGVEETQYF
>TRBJ2-1|.|many|TRBV7-2
TGTGCCAGCAGCTTCGCGACCCGCTCCTACAATGAGCAGTTCTTC
CASSFATRSYNEQFF
>TRBJ2-7|.|.|TRBV12-5
TGTGCTAGTGGTTTGGACAGGAGCTACGAGCAGTACTTC
CASGLDRSYEQYF
>TRBJ1-5|.|many|TRBV7-2
TGTGCCAGCAGCTTAATGTTAGGCCTAAATCAGCCCCAGCATTTT
CASSLMLGLNQPQHF
>TRBJ2-5|.|.|TRBV6-5
TGTGCCAGCAGGAAAGGACTTCTGGAGACCCAGTACTTC
CASRKGLLETQYF
>TRBJ1-1|.|.|TRBV20-1
TGCAGTGCCCGGTGGGGAAAGAGGGGTCTGGGGACTGAAGCTTTCTTT
CSARWGKRGLGTEAFF
>TRBJ2-1|.|.|TRBV20-1
TGCAGTGCTAGAGATCCGGGGAGGGGGCGGGTCGATGAGCAGTTCTTC
CSARDPGRGRVDEQFF
>TRBJ2-1|TRBD2|few|TRBV5-1
TGCGCCAGCAGCAGAGGGACTAGCGGGGGGGAGTCTGAGCAGTTCTTC
CASSRGTSGGESEQFF
>TRBJ1-1|.|many|TRBV3-1
TGTGCCAGCAGTTTCGGCCCTGGAAGCATGAACACTGAAGCTTTCTTT
CASSFGPGSMNTEAFF
>TRBJ2-4|.|many|TRBV28
TGTGCCAGCAGTATAGCCAAAAACATTCAGTACTTC
CASSIAKNIQYF
>TRBJ2-3|TRBD2|many|TRBV11-2
TGTGCCAGCAGCTTACAACTAGCGGGGGGGTGGAGAGATACGCAGTATTTT
CASSLQLAGGWRDTQYF
>TRBJ1-5|.|many|TRBV25-1
TGTGCCAGCAGTGATATAGGGCTTTCGAAGCCCCAGCATTTT
CASSDIGLSKPQHF
>TRBJ1-2|.|few|TRBV20-1
TGCAGTGCTTGGGTTGTGGTCTATGGCTACACCTTC
CSAWVVVYGYTF
>TRBJ2-3|TRBD1|many|TRBV2
TGTGCCAGCACCGACCGACAGGGGCGCACAGATACGCAGTATTTT
CASTDRQGRTDTQYF
>TRBJ2-5|.|many|TRBV2
TGTGCCAGCATCGGCGGGGAAGAGACCCAGTACTTC
CASIGGEETQYF
>TRBJ1-5|.|many|TRBV19
TGTGCCAGTAGTATGGTCGGGGCCCGGGGGGATCAGCCCCAGCATTTT
CASSMVGARGDQPQHF
>TRBJ2-1|.|many|TRBV27
TGTGCCAGCAGTTCCGAATTAAGACCCAGCAATGAGCAGTTCTTC
CASSSELRPSNEQFF
>TRBJ1-3|.|few|TRBV13
TGTGCCAGCAGCTACTCACCCACCGGACGGGACTCTGGAAACACCATATATTTT
CASSYSPTGRDSGNTIYF
>TRBJ2-2|.|few|TRBV6-2/TRBV6-3
TGTGCCAGCAGGCCCGGACAGACCCTCACCGGGGAGCTGTTTTTT
CASRPGQTLTGELFF
>TRBJ1-5|.|.|TRBV10-3
TGTGCCATCACCTCCGGGACCCATCAGCCCCAGCATTTT
CAITSGTHQPQHF
>TRBJ2-3|TRBD2|many|TRBV4-3
TGCGCCAGCAGCCAAGCCCGGACTAGCGGGGGCTCAGATACGCAGTATTTT
CASSQARTSGGSDTQYF
>TRBJ1-6|TRBD1|many|TRBV20-1
TGCAGTGCTAGAGAGACCGGGACAGAACTAAATTCACCCCTCCACTTT
CSARETGTELNSPLHF
>TRBJ2-2|TRBD1|many|TRBV5-1
TGCGCCAGCACTCGGACAGGGGACGGCACCGGGGAGCTGTTTTTT
CASTRTGDGTGELFF
>TRBJ2-7|.|many|TRBV6-1
TGTGCCAGCACCGAAAGAGGGGCCTACGAGCAGTACTTC
CASTERGAYEQYF
>TRBJ2-2|.|many|TRBV20-1
TGCAGTGCTAGAGAGGCAGGTGTTGTAGACACCGGGGAGCTGTTTTTT
CSAREAGVVDTGELFF
>TRBJ2-1|TRBD2|many|TRBV5-1
TGCGCCAGCAGCACGACTAGCGGCTCCTACAATGAGCAGTTCTTC
CASSTTSGSYNEQFF
>TRBJ2-1|.|.|TRBV7-9
TGTGCCAGCGTTCCGAGGGATTTCAATGAGCAGTTCTTC
CASVPRDFNEQFF